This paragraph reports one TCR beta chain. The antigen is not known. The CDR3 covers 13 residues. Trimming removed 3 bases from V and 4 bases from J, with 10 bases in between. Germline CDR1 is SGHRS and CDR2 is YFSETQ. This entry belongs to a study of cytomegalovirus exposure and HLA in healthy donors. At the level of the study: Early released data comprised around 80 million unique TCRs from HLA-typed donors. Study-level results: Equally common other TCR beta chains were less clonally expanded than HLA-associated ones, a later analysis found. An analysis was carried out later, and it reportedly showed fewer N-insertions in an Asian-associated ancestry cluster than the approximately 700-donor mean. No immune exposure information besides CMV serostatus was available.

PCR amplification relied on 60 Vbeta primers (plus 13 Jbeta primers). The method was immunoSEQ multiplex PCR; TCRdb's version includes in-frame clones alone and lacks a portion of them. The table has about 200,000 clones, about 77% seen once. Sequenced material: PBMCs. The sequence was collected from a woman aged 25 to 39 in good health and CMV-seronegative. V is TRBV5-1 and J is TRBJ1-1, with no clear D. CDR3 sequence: CASSYKWSTEAFF. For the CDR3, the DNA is TGCGCCAGCAGCTATAAGTGGAGCACTGAAGCTTTCTTT.